This entry features one TCR beta chain sequence. The sample belongs to a study of shared clonotypes between healthy human individuals. The repertoire was sequenced with immunoSEQ multiplex PCR; TCRdb's copy has only in-frame clones and lacks some. Found here are 2,500,000 or so clones, approximately 93% of them singletons; the top ten hold about 0.38%. Sequenced sample: naive CD4+ T cells from PBMCs. Subset meaning: CD45RA+ positively selected. The sequence came from a young man in good health. Some clones in this sample may be carry-over from other donors' samples.

CDR3: CASSFTQNTEAFF. CDR3 bases: TGTGCCAGCAGCTTTACGCAGAACACTGAAGCTTTCTTT. V gene TRBV11-2 combines with J gene TRBJ1-1, with D uncertain. V lost 3 bases, J lost 1 base, and 6 bases lay in between. Germline CDR1 is SGHAT and CDR2 is FQNNGV. This CDR3 contains 13 residues.